The present entry profiles one TCR beta chain with its context. Assay used: immunoSEQ multiplex PCR; TCRdb lists only in-frame clones, some missing. The data show around 140,000 clones, with around 81% seen just once and over 7.5% held by the top ten. Germline CDR1 is KGHDR and CDR2 is SFDVKD. CDR3 size: 16 residues. V lost 4 bases to trimming and J lost 3 bases; unmatched junction nucleotides: 7. This sample stems from a study of blood T cell repertoires in COVID-19. Study-wide context: Sources were T cells, B-cell-depleted T cells, or PBMCs; the material itself was cDNA or gDNA.

The material sequenced was peripheral blood. J is TRBJ2-3 and V is TRBV24-1; 9 bases agree with TRBD1. This TCR came from a woman between 55 and 75 years old with active or convalescent COVID-19. The CDR3, as DNA: TGTGCCACCAGTGACTCCGGGACAGGGATGACAGATACGCAGTATTTT. This gives the protein CATSDSGTGMTDTQYF.